This TCR beta chain appears in the sequencing data of a study of T-cell memory formation after mild COVID-19. A note on this clonotype: Its target is not known.

UMIs and sample barcodes were carried by the TCR alpha and TCR beta cDNA libraries that 5'RACE produced using constant-segment primers. Each CDR3 protein is one row after TCRdb ran MiXCR on the 5' RACE reads. The table has 530,000 or so distinct CDR3 sequences, 15% to 20% seen once. Per the germline V gene, CDR1 is SGHTA and CDR2 is FQGTGA. With V trimmed by 5 bases and J by 5 bases, 10 bases remained unmatched. CDR3 length: 15 amino acids. General study results and limits: In pre-infection memory, a portion of responding clones appeared, which suggested that cross-reactive memory joined. Clones which contracted sat mainly in CM and EM if CD4+, and in EMRA if CD8+.

This receptor was taken from an adult woman who had mild COVID-19 (a few samples of this study predate the infection). Cell type and time point are not known. The material sequenced was PBMCs or a T cell subset sorted from them (not recorded which). The V and J genes are TRBV7-3 and TRBJ2-7, with 9 bases lining up with TRBD1. As DNA, the CDR3 is TGTGCCAGCAGCGCAACCGGGACAGGGCGCGACGAGCAGTACTTC. This codes for CASSATGTGRDEQYF.